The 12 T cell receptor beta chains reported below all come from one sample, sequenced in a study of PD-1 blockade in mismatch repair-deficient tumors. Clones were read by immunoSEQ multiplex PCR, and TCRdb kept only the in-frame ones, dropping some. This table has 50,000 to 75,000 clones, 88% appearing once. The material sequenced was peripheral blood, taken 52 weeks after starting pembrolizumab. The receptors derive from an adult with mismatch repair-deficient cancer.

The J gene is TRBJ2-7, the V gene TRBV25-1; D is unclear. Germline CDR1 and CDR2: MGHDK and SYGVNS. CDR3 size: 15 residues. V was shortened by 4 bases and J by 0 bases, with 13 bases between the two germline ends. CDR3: CASSADRYSSYEQYF. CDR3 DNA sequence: TGTGCCAGCAGTGCCGACCGCTATAGCTCCTACGAGCAGTACTTC.

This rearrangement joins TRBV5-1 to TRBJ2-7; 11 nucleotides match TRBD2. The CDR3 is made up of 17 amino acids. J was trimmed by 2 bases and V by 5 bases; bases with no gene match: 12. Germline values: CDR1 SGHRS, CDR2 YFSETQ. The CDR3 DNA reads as TGCGCCAGCAGAGCCGGGACTAGCGGTTTAAGCGCCTACGAGCAGTACTTC. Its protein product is CASRAGTSGLSAYEQYF.

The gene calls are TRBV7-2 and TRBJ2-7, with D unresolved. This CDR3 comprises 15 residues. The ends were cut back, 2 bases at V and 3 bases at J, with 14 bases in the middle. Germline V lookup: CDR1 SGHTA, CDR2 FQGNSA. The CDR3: CASSLSLLGDYEQYF. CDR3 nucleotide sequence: TGTGCCAGCAGCTTAAGCCTTCTTGGGGACTACGAGCAGTACTTC.

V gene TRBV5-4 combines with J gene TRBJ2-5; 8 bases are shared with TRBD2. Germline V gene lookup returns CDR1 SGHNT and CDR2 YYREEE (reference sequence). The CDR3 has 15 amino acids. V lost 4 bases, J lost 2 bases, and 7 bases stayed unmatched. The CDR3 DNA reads TGTGCCAGCAGCCGTCCGGGACTAGGGCAAGAGACCCAGTACTTC. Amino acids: CASSRPGLGQETQYF.

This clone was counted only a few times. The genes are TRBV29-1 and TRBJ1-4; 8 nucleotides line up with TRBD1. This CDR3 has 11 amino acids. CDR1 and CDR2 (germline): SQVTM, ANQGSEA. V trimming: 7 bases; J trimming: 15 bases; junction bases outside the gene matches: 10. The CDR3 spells CSGVMDRVVFF. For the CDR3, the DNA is TGCAGCGGAGTTATGGACAGGGTGGTGTTTTTT. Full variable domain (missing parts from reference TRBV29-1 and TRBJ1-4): SAVISQKPSRDICQRGTSLTIQCQVDSQVTMMFWYRQQPGQSLTLIATANQGSEATYESGFVIDKFPISRPNLTFSTLTVSNMSPEDSSIYLCSGVMDRVVFFGSGTQLSVL.

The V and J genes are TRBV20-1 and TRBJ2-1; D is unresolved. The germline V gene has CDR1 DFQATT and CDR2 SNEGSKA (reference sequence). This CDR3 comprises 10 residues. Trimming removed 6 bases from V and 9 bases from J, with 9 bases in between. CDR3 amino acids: CSAAGLEQFF. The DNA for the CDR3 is TGCAGTGCCGCAGGTCTTGAGCAGTTCTTC.

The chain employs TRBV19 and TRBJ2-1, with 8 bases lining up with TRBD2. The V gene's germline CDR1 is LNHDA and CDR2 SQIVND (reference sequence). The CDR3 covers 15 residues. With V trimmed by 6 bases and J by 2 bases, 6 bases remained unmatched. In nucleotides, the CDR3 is TGTGCCAGTAGCCGAAGCGGGAGCCCCTACAATGAGCAGTTCTTC. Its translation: CASSRSGSPYNEQFF. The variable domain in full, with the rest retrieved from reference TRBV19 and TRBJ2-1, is DGGITQSPKYLFRKEGQNVTLSCEQNLNHDAMYWYRQDPGQGLRLIYYSQIVNDFQKGDIAEGYSVSREKKESFPLTVTSAQKNPTAFYLCASSRSGSPYNEQFFGPGTRLTVL.

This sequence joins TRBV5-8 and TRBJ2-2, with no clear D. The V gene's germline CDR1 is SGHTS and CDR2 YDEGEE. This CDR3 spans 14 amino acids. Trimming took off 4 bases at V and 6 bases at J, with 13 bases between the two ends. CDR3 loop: CASSPRPTPGELFF. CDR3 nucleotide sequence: TGTGCCAGCAGCCCCCGGCCCACACCCGGGGAGCTGTTTTTT. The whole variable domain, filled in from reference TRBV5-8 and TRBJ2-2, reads EAGVTQSPTHLIKTRGQQATLRCSPISGHTSVYWYQQALGLGLQFLLWYDEGEERNRGNFPPRFSGRQFPNYSSELNVNALELEDSALYLCASSPRPTPGELFFGEGSRLTVL.

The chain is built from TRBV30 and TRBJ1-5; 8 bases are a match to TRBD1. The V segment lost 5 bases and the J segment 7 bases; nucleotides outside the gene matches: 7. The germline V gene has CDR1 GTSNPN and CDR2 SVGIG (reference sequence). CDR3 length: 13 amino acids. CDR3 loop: CAWGRGQGQPQHF. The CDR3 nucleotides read TGTGCCTGGGGCAGGGGGCAGGGACAGCCCCAGCATTTT.

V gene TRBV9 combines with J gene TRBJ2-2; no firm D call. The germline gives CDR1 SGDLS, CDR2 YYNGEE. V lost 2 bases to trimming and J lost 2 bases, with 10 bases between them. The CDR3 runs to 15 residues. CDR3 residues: CASSVGLTNTGELFF. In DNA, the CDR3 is TGTGCCAGCAGCGTGGGCCTCACCAACACCGGGGAGCTGTTTTTT. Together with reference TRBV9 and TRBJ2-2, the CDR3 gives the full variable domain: DSGVTQTPKHLITATGQRVTLRCSPRSGDLSVYWYQQSLDQGLQFLIQYYNGEERAKGNILERFSAQQFPDLHSELNLSSLELGDSALYFCASSVGLTNTGELFFGEGSRLTVL.

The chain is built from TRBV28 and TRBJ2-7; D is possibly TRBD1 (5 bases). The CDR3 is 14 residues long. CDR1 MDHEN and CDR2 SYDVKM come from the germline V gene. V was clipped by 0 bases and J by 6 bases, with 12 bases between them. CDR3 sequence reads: CASSLWQGTSEQYF. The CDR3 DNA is TGTGCCAGCAGTTTATGGCAGGGAACATCCGAGCAGTACTTC.

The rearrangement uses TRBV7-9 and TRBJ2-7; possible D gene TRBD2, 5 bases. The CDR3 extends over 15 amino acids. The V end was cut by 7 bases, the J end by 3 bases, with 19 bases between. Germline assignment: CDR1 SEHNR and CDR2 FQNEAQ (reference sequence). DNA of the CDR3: TGTGCCAGCATATTATTTCGGGGAGTTATCTACGAGCAGTACTTC. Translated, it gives CASILFRGVIYEQYF.